Below, 27 T cell receptor beta chains from the same sample are listed, as sequenced in a study of T cell responses to AZD1222 COVID-19 vaccine. TCRdb keeps only in-frame clones here, not all; method: immunoSEQ multiplex PCR. Of roughly 140,000 clones listed, just under 95% are singletons. Sequencing was performed on peripheral blood, taken on day 0 of AZD1222 vaccination. The receptors derive from an adult in good health.

The chain carries TRBV3-1 (or the pseudogene TRBV3-2) and TRBJ1-1, with TRBD1 matching 10 bases. Germline V lookup: CDR1 LGHDT, CDR2 YNNKEL (reference sequence). Trimming removed 4 bases from V and 4 bases from J; junction bases left unmatched: 12. CDR3 length: 17 residues. DNA for the CDR3: TGTGCCAGCAGCCTAATGACAGGGGGCGTCGTGGGCACTGAAGCTTTCTTT. Its protein product is CASSLMTGGVVGTEAFF.

The gene calls are TRBV5-1 and TRBJ1-2; weak D call: TRBD1 (5 bases). Trimming shortened V by 4 bases and J by 0 bases, and 13 bases separated the two germline ends. Germline loops: CDR1 SGHRS, CDR2 YFSETQ. The CDR3 extends over 15 amino acids. Here the CDR3 reads CASSPRRGANYGYTF. The CDR3 DNA reads as TGCGCCAGCAGCCCCCGGCGGGGGGCTAACTATGGCTACACCTTC.

The gene calls are TRBV19 and TRBJ2-2; D perhaps matches TRBD2 (5 bases). V lost 0 bases and J 6 bases, leaving 17 bases between the germline ends. The CDR3 runs 17 residues. Germline values: CDR1 LNHDA, CDR2 SQIVND (reference sequence). CDR3 in amino acids: CASSIEGVLGSPGELFF. The CDR3 nucleotides read TGTGCCAGTAGTATAGAAGGTGTACTAGGTTCCCCCGGGGAGCTGTTTTTT.

The CDR3 bases are TGTGCCAGCGGACCAGGGGGCTCTGGAGAGACCCAGTACTTC. Translation: CASGPGGSGETQYF. V is TRBV28 and J is TRBJ2-5; 8 positions agree with TRBD1. CDR1 and CDR2 from the germline V gene are MDHEN and SYDVKM. The V segment lost 8 bases and the J segment 4 bases; nucleotides outside the gene matches: 9. This CDR3 spans 14 amino acids.

The chain recombines TRBV11-1 with TRBJ1-6; D call uncertain. This CDR3 spans 14 amino acids. The germline V gene encodes CDR1 SGHAT and CDR2 FQDESV (reference sequence). V gave up 5 bases and J gave up 6 bases, with 11 bases separating them. CDR3 in amino acids: CASSPGSTNSPLHF. CDR3 nucleotides: TGTGCCAGCAGCCCCGGGTCCACTAATTCACCCCTCCACTTT.

The genes are TRBV12-5 and TRBJ1-1; no firm D call. V was clipped by 8 bases and J by 1 base, with 5 bases between them. This CDR3 comprises 11 residues. Germline lookup yields CDR1 LGHNT and CDR2 FRNRAP. In DNA form, the CDR3 reads TGTGCTAGTTTTACGAACACTGAAGCTTTCTTT. Encoded protein: CASFTNTEAFF.

This sequence joins TRBV3-1 (or the pseudogene TRBV3-2) and TRBJ2-5; 13 bases are shared with TRBD2. V lost 7 bases and J lost 4; bases outside the gene matches: 6. The CDR3 contains 15 residues. CDR1 is LGHDT, CDR2 YNNKEL, per germline (reference sequence). CDR3 in DNA: TGTGCCAGCATCTTAAGGACTAGCGGGAGAGAGACCCAGTACTTC. Its translation is CASILRTSGRETQYF.

This rearrangement joins TRBV5-1 to TRBJ1-2; tentatively, D is TRBD1 (5 bases). Per the germline V gene, CDR1 is SGHRS and CDR2 is YFSETQ. This CDR3 has 16 residues. V lost 3 bases, J lost 5 bases, and 20 bases lay in between. The CDR3 DNA sequence: TGCGCCAGCAGCTGGGGGGGACGCCCGGACCCTTATGGCTACACCTTC. This codes for CASSWGGRPDPYGYTF.

This clone was picked up a small number of times. Other DNA sequences from this sample encode an identical CDR3 as well. The chain carries TRBV19 and TRBJ1-5, with D perhaps matching TRBD1 (6 bases). The ends were cut back, 2 bases at V and 1 base at J, with 6 bases in the middle. The CDR3 is 14 residues long. Germline lookup yields CDR1 LNHDA and CDR2 SQIVND (reference sequence). The DNA of the CDR3 is TGTGCCAGTAGTATAACAGGGAGCAATCAGCCCCAGCATTTT. Its translation is CASSITGSNQPQHF.

This rearrangement joins TRBV25-1 to TRBJ2-7; D unclear. CDR1 is MGHDK, CDR2 SYGVNS, per germline. This CDR3 contains 12 residues. Deletions cut 7 bases from V and 2 bases from J, with 9 bases between. In DNA form, the CDR3 reads TGTGCCAGCACCTGGAGTGCCTACGAGCAGTACTTC. This translates into CASTWSAYEQYF.

This CDR3 is CASSQVTGRGYTF. Here the CDR3 DNA reads TGTGCCAGCAGCCAGGTGACAGGGCGAGGCTACACCTTC. This chain links TRBV3-1 (or the pseudogene TRBV3-2) with TRBJ1-2, with TRBD1 identical over 7 bases. The germline V gene has CDR1 LGHDT and CDR2 YNNKEL (reference sequence). Unmatched junction bases numbered 6, after V lost 3 bases and J lost 8 bases. This CDR3 spans 13 amino acids.

V is TRBV7-9 and J is TRBJ2-7; D possibly corresponds to TRBD1 (6 bases). The length of the CDR3 is 12 residues. Germline values: CDR1 SEHNR, CDR2 FQNEAQ (reference sequence). Trimming removed 5 bases from V and 5 bases from J, with 10 bases in between. CDR3 protein: CASSPDRNEQYF. In DNA form, the CDR3 reads TGTGCCAGCAGCCCGGACAGAAACGAGCAGTACTTC.

The gene calls are TRBV2 and TRBJ1-1; no definite D call. CDR1 is SNHLY, CDR2 FYNNEI, per germline. The CDR3 loop spans 13 amino acids. Trimming took off 5 bases at V and 8 bases at J, with 15 bases between the two ends. This CDR3 is CASSPRMGREAFF. In DNA form, the CDR3 reads TGTGCCAGCAGTCCCCGAATGGGCAGGGAAGCTTTCTTT.

The V call is TRBV5-1, the J call TRBJ1-1; no clear D gene. Trimming cost V 3 bases and J 0 bases, with 12 bases left between them. The CDR3 spans 15 residues. Germline V gene lookup returns CDR1 SGHRS and CDR2 YFSETQ. CDR3 DNA: TGCGCCAGCAGCTCTCAACAAGCAATGAACACTGAAGCTTTCTTT. It translates to CASSSQQAMNTEAFF. Together with reference TRBV5-1 and TRBJ1-1, the CDR3 gives the full variable domain: KAGVTQTPRYLIKTRGQQVTLSCSPISGHRSVSWYQQTPGQGLQFLFEYFSETQRNKGNFPGRFSGRQFSNSRSEMNVSTLELGDSALYLCASSSQQAMNTEAFFGQGTRLTVV.

This chain connects TRBV9 to TRBJ2-1; D remains ambiguous. The germline CDR1 and CDR2 sequences are SGDLS and YYNGEE. This CDR3 contains 14 residues. V was clipped by 3 bases and J by 5 bases, with 12 bases between them. CDR3 DNA: TGTGCCAGCAGCGCCGACTCCAATAACAATGAGCAGTTCTTC. Translation: CASSADSNNNEQFF. Based on the CDR3 plus reference TRBV9 and TRBJ2-1, the full variable domain is DSGVTQTPKHLITATGQRVTLRCSPRSGDLSVYWYQQSLDQGLQFLIQYYNGEERAKGNILERFSAQQFPDLHSELNLSSLELGDSALYFCASSADSNNNEQFFGPGTRLTVL.

This rearrangement joins TRBV30 to TRBJ2-3, with D hard to call. The CDR3 spans 12 residues. V was clipped by 1 base and J by 4 bases, with 6 bases between them. Germline CDR1 is GTSNPN and CDR2 is SVGIG (reference sequence). The CDR3 sequence is CAWSEVSDTQYF. DNA of the CDR3: TGTGCCTGGAGTGAAGTATCAGATACGCAGTATTTT.

This sequence joins TRBV6-1 and TRBJ2-3; 7 bases line up with TRBD2. Germline-derived CDR1 and CDR2 are MNHNS and SASEGT. V was pared by 3 bases and J by 0 bases, with 3 bases of the junction left unmatched. This CDR3 region has 15 residues. Here the CDR3 DNA reads TGTGCCAGCAGTGATTTTAGCGGGAGCACAGATACGCAGTATTTT. It yields the protein CASSDFSGSTDTQYF.

The J gene is TRBJ2-5, the V gene TRBV11-3; D uncertain. The CDR3 loop spans 13 amino acids. Trimming left V 5 bases short and J 5 bases short, with 12 bases between. Germline CDR1 is SGHNT and CDR2 is YENEEA. The CDR3 DNA is TGTGCCAGCAGCACGGACGTGGGGGAGACCCAGTACTTC. It is translated as CASSTDVGETQYF.

The rearrangement uses TRBV5-6 and TRBJ1-2, with 7 bases fitting TRBD1. The trim removed 4 bases at V and 4 bases at J, leaving 10 bases unmatched. Germline V gives CDR1 SGHDT, CDR2 YYEEEE. The CDR3 covers 15 residues. The CDR3 DNA is TGTGCCAGCAGCCCGCCCGCCAACAGGGGCTATGGCTACACCTTC. The encoded protein is CASSPPANRGYGYTF.

The chain carries TRBV13 and TRBJ2-7, with 9 bases lining up with TRBD2. This CDR3 has 15 residues. CDR1 and CDR2 (germline): PRHDT, FYEKMQ (reference sequence). Trimming at V came to 0 bases and at J to 7 bases, leaving 7 bases not matched to a gene. The CDR3 DNA reads TGTGCCAGCAGCTTAGGAGTAGCGGGAGCTGAGGAGCAGTACTTC. It encodes CASSLGVAGAEEQYF.

The rearrangement joins TRBV5-4 to TRBJ1-6, with a tentative D call TRBD1 (6 bases). Germline CDR1 and CDR2: SGHNT and YYREEE (reference sequence). CDR3 length equals 13 residues. The V gene lost 4 bases and the J gene lost 13 bases, with 15 bases spanning the gap. The CDR3 loop reads CASSTRQAQPLHF. CDR3 DNA: TGTGCCAGCAGCACCCGACAGGCCCAGCCCCTCCACTTT.

The chain employs TRBV7-2 and TRBJ1-2, with 8 bases aligning to TRBD1. The CDR3 sequence is 14 residues long. Germline CDR1 reads SGHTA; CDR2 reads FQGNSA. V lost 2 bases and J lost 6; bases outside the gene matches: 5. CDR3 bases: TGTGCCAGCAGCTTACAACAGGGGGTAGATGGCTACACCTTC. Translation gives CASSLQQGVDGYTF. The variable domain in full, with the rest retrieved from reference TRBV7-2 and TRBJ1-2, is GAGVSQSPSNKVTEKGKDVELRCDPISGHTALYWYRQSLGQGLEFLIYFQGNSAPDKSGLPSDRFSAERTGGSVSTLTIQRTQQEDSAVYLCASSLQQGVDGYTFGSGTRLTVV.

V and J are TRBV14 and TRBJ2-7; no clear D gene. The CDR3 extends over 13 amino acids. Germline assignment: CDR1 SGHDN and CDR2 FVKESK. V lost 4 bases to trimming and J lost 5 bases, with 12 bases between them. CDR3: CASSPGVVHEQYF. The CDR3 nucleotides read TGTGCCAGCAGCCCCGGAGTAGTCCACGAGCAGTACTTC.

J is TRBJ2-1 and V is TRBV18; TRBD2 matches 11 bases. The germline V gene encodes CDR1 KGHSH and CDR2 LQKENI. The CDR3 totals 15 residues. Trimming cost V 4 bases and J 6 bases; bases outside gene matches: 5. The CDR3 DNA follows: TGTGCCAGCTCACAGACTAGCGGGGCAGTCAATGAGCAGTTCTTC. This sequence encodes CASSQTSGAVNEQFF.

This chain connects TRBV6-5 to TRBJ2-7; possibly TRBD2 for D (5 bases). The germline V gene encodes CDR1 MNHEY and CDR2 SVGAGI. CDR3 size: 14 residues. Between the trimmed V and J ends, which lost 7 bases and 0 bases, there was a span of 13 bases. CDR3 sequence (DNA): TGTGCCAGCAAGCAACGGGGAAGCTCCTACGAGCAGTACTTC. Protein product: CASKQRGSSYEQYF.

The chain joins TRBV27 to TRBJ1-1, with D perhaps TRBD1 (6 bases). V was shortened by 5 bases and J by 0 bases, with 13 bases between the two germline ends. This CDR3 has 15 residues. Germline assignment: CDR1 MNHEY and CDR2 SMNVEV (reference sequence). DNA of the CDR3: TGTGCCAGCAGTCCCGACAGGACCATGAACACTGAAGCTTTCTTT. The encoded protein is CASSPDRTMNTEAFF.

This clone turned up a few times. The V call is TRBV5-4, the J call TRBJ2-7, with D perhaps matching TRBD2 (7 bases). The ends were cut back, 2 bases at V and 3 bases at J, with 12 bases in the middle. The CDR3 is made up of 14 amino acids. From germline, CDR1 is SGHNT and CDR2 YYREEE (reference sequence). The DNA for the CDR3 is TGTGCCAGCAGCTTCCGGGGGGCGGACTACGAGCAGTACTTC. Its protein is CASSFRGADYEQYF.